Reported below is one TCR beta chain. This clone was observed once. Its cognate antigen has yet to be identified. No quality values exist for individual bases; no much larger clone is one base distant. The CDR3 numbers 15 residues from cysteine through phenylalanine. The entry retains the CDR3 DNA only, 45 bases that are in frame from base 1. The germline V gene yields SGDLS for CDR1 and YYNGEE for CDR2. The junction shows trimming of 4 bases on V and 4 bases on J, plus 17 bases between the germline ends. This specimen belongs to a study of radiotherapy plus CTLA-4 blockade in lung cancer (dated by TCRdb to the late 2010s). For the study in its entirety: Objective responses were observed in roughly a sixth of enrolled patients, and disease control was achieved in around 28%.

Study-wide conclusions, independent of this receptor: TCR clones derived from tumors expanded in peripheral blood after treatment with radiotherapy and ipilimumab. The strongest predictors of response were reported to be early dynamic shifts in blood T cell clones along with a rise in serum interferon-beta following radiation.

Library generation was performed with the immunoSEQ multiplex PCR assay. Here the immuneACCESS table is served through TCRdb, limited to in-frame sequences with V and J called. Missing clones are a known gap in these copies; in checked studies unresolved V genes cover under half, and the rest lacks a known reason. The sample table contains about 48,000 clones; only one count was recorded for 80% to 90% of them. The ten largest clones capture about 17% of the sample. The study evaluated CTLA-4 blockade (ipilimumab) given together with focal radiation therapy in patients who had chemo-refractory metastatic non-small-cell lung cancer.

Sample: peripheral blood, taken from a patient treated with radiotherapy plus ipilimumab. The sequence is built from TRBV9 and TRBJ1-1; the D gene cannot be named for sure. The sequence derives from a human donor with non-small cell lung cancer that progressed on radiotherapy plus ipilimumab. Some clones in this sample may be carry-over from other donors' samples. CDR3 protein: CASSPKSALVTEAFF. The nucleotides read TGTGCCAGCAGCCCTAAAAGTGCGCTGGTCACTGAAGCTTTCTTT.